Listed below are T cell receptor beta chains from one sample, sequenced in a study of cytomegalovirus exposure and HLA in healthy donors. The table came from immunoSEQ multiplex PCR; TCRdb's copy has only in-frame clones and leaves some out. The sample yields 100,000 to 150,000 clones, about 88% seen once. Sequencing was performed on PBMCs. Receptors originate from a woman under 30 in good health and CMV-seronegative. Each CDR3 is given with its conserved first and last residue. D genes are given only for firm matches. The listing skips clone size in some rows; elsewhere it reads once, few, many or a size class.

CDR3 protein: CASSRRGTEAFF; CDR3 DNA: TGTGCCAGCAGTCGAAGGGGCACTGAAGCTTTCTTT; J gene: TRBJ1-1; D gene: -; V gene: TRBV27; clone size: -
CDR3 protein: CAWSRKGVPVNQPQHF; CDR3 DNA: TGTGCCTGGAGTCGCAAAGGGGTTCCGGTGAATCAGCCCCAGCATTTT; J gene: TRBJ1-5; D gene: -; V gene: TRBV30; clone size: -
CDR3 protein: CASSLGQDLPETQYF; CDR3 DNA: TGTGCCAGCAGCCTGGGACAGGACCTACCGGAGACCCAGTACTTC; J gene: TRBJ2-5; D gene: TRBD1; V gene: TRBV27; clone size: -
CDR3 protein: CSVEVGGMNTEAFF; CDR3 DNA: TGCAGCGTTGAAGTGGGGGGGATGAACACTGAAGCTTTCTTT; J gene: TRBJ1-1; D gene: -; V gene: TRBV29-1; clone size: -
CDR3 protein: CASIVGKGGRTNTGELFF; CDR3 DNA: TGTGCCAGCATTGTGGGGAAAGGGGGCCGAACGAACACCGGGGAGCTGTTTTTT; J gene: TRBJ2-2; D gene: TRBD1; V gene: TRBV6-4; clone size: -
CDR3 protein: CASSFGGRYEQYF; CDR3 DNA: TGTGCCAGCAGCTTCGGGGGTCGGTACGAGCAGTACTTC; J gene: TRBJ2-7; D gene: -; V gene: TRBV7-9; clone size: -
CDR3 protein: CASSPWEGMNTEAFF; CDR3 DNA: TGTGCCAGCAGCCCTTGGGAGGGAATGAACACTGAAGCTTTCTTT; J gene: TRBJ1-1; D gene: -; V gene: TRBV7-8; clone size: -
CDR3 protein: CASSMTSGNYNEQFF; CDR3 DNA: TGTGCCAGCAGCATGACTAGCGGGAACTACAATGAGCAGTTCTTC; J gene: TRBJ2-1; D gene: TRBD2; V gene: TRBV7-2; clone size: -
CDR3 protein: CATSRDRRAETQYF; CDR3 DNA: TGTGCCACCAGCAGAGATCGGAGGGCAGAGACCCAGTACTTC; J gene: TRBJ2-5; D gene: -; V gene: TRBV15; clone size: -
CDR3 protein: CASSPPDRPRQSYEQYF; CDR3 DNA: TGTGCCAGCTCACCACCGGACAGGCCGCGCCAGTCCTACGAGCAGTACTTC; J gene: TRBJ2-7; D gene: TRBD1; V gene: TRBV18; clone size: -
CDR3 protein: CASSETGTGVQTQYF; CDR3 DNA: TGTGCCAGCAGCGAAACCGGGACAGGGGTTCAGACCCAGTACTTC; J gene: TRBJ2-5; D gene: TRBD1; V gene: TRBV5-4; clone size: -
CDR3 protein: CASKGVGGAQNQPQHF; CDR3 DNA: TGTGCCAGCAAGGGGGTAGGGGGGGCTCAAAATCAGCCCCAGCATTTT; J gene: TRBJ1-5; D gene: -; V gene: TRBV2; clone size: -
CDR3 protein: CASSLASRSGWFF; CDR3 DNA: TGCGCCAGCAGCTTGGCCTCCCGGTCGGGGTGGTTCTTC; J gene: TRBJ2-1; D gene: -; V gene: TRBV5-1; clone size: -
CDR3 protein: CASSNGNTEAFF; CDR3 DNA: TGTGCCAGCAGTAACGGGAACACTGAAGCTTTCTTT; J gene: TRBJ1-1; D gene: -; V gene: TRBV6-6; clone size: -
CDR3 protein: CASSGAGGPPDTQYF; CDR3 DNA: TGCGCCAGCAGTGGAGCGGGAGGCCCCCCAGATACGCAGTATTTT; J gene: TRBJ2-3; D gene: TRBD2; V gene: TRBV10-1; clone size: -
CDR3 protein: CASSPPRLGYEQYF; CDR3 DNA: TGTGCCAGCAGCCCGCCACGTCTCGGTTACGAGCAGTACTTC; J gene: TRBJ2-7; D gene: -; V gene: TRBV28; clone size: -
CDR3 protein: CASSRQDYNEQFF; CDR3 DNA: TGCGCCAGCAGCCGCCAGGACTACAATGAGCAGTTCTTC; J gene: TRBJ2-1; D gene: -; V gene: TRBV4-1; clone size: -
CDR3 protein: CASSTIRDTQETQYF; CDR3 DNA: TGTGCCAGTAGTACGATCCGGGACACCCAAGAGACCCAGTACTTC; J gene: TRBJ2-5; D gene: -; V gene: TRBV19; clone size: once
CDR3 protein: CSVEPGLVIYNEQFF; CDR3 DNA: TGCAGCGTTGAGCCAGGCTTGGTCATTTACAATGAGCAGTTCTTC; J gene: TRBJ2-1; D gene: -; V gene: TRBV29-1; clone size: once
CDR3 protein: CALRPGQLSSGGANEQFF; CDR3 DNA: TGTGCCTTACGCCCGGGACAGCTTTCTAGCGGGGGGGCCAATGAGCAGTTCTTC; J gene: TRBJ2-1; D gene: TRBD2; V gene: TRBV30; clone size: -
CDR3 protein: CASSLQAGVYEQYF; CDR3 DNA: TGTGCCAGCAGCCTTCAAGCGGGGGTTTACGAGCAGTACTTC; J gene: TRBJ2-7; D gene: TRBD2; V gene: TRBV28; clone size: once
CDR3 protein: CASTLVVGSSYEQYF; CDR3 DNA: TGTGCCAGCACTCTGGTCGTCGGGAGCTCCTACGAGCAGTACTTC; J gene: TRBJ2-7; D gene: -; V gene: TRBV2; clone size: -
CDR3 protein: CASSLIFGQETQYF; CDR3 DNA: TGTGCCAGCAGCTTAATCTTCGGCCAAGAGACCCAGTACTTC; J gene: TRBJ2-5; D gene: -; V gene: TRBV11-2; clone size: -
CDR3 protein: CASSGLATQFF; CDR3 DNA: TGTGCCAGTAGTGGACTAGCAACGCAGTTCTTC; J gene: TRBJ2-1; D gene: TRBD2; V gene: TRBV19; clone size: once
CDR3 protein: CATGGSGANVLTF; CDR3 DNA: TGTGCCACGGGGGGCTCTGGGGCCAACGTCCTGACTTTC; J gene: TRBJ2-6; D gene: TRBD2; V gene: TRBV6-6; clone size: -
CDR3 protein: CASSGGGQGAYEQYF; CDR3 DNA: TGTGCCAGCAGTGGGGGAGGACAGGGGGCCTACGAGCAGTACTTC; J gene: TRBJ2-7; D gene: TRBD1; V gene: TRBV28; clone size: -
CDR3 protein: CASSGNPGQGKETQYF; CDR3 DNA: TGTGCCAGCAGTGGGAACCCGGGACAGGGTAAAGAGACCCAGTACTTC; J gene: TRBJ2-5; D gene: TRBD1; V gene: TRBV6-1; clone size: -
CDR3 protein: CASSLLGHEKLFF; CDR3 DNA: TGTGCCAGCAGTTTATTGGGGCATGAAAAACTGTTTTTT; J gene: TRBJ1-4; D gene: -; V gene: TRBV27; clone size: -
CDR3 protein: CASSLGGEGYHEQFF; CDR3 DNA: TGTGCCAGCAGCTTAGGAGGAGAGGGATACCATGAGCAGTTCTTC; J gene: TRBJ2-1; D gene: -; V gene: TRBV7-9; clone size: -
CDR3 protein: CASSLAGGVGEQYF; CDR3 DNA: TGTGCCAGCAGCTTAGCAGGGGGCGTCGGCGAGCAGTACTTC; J gene: TRBJ2-7; D gene: TRBD1; V gene: TRBV7-9; clone size: -
CDR3 protein: CASSLAGGTISTDTQYF; CDR3 DNA: TGTGCCAGCAGCCTAGCGGGAGGGACAATTAGCACAGATACGCAGTATTTT; J gene: TRBJ2-3; D gene: TRBD2; V gene: TRBV28; clone size: -
CDR3 protein: CASIPGGRNCEQYF; CDR3 DNA: TGTGCCAGCATCCCCGGCGGAAGGAACTGCGAGCAGTACTTC; J gene: TRBJ2-7; D gene: -; V gene: TRBV21-1; clone size: -
CDR3 protein: CAWRGTFSTEAFF; CDR3 DNA: TGTGCCTGGAGGGGGACTTTTTCCACTGAAGCTTTCTTT; J gene: TRBJ1-1; D gene: -; V gene: TRBV30; clone size: -